Presented here are 32 T cell receptor beta chains from one specimen sequenced in a study of blood T cells in healthy people across ages. The authors ran a second PCR of about 7 to 11 cycles using a sample-barcoded 5' primer and a J-beta primer mix. TCRdb independently ran MiXCR on the 5' RACE reads; one entry per CDR3 protein. This sample carries around 1,700,000 distinct CDR3 sequences, 28% of them seen once, and the ten largest clones take about 7.7%. What was sequenced was blood. The receptor set was obtained from a woman in her 30s in good health.

This clonotype was seen a handful of times. The chain uses TRBV27 and TRBJ2-3, with 10 bases fitting TRBD2. V shed 0 bases and J 0 bases; nucleotides not matched to a gene: 6. The germline V gene has CDR1 MNHEY and CDR2 SMNVEV (reference sequence). The CDR3 is made up of 18 amino acids. CDR3 region: CASSLSLAGASSTDTQYF. CDR3 DNA: TGTGCCAGCAGTTTATCTCTAGCGGGGGCTTCTAGCACAGATACGCAGTATTTT.

This chain joins TRBV9 and TRBJ2-7, with 9 bases that match TRBD1. The V gene's germline CDR1 is SGDLS and CDR2 YYNGEE. J was trimmed by 5 bases and V by 4 bases; bases with no gene match: 10. The CDR3 has 15 residues. CDR3: CASSPVGQGGNEQYF. For the CDR3, the DNA is TGTGCCAGCAGCCCCGTGGGACAGGGAGGGAACGAGCAGTACTTC.

In its sample, this clonotype was seen once. The chain joins TRBV11-2 to TRBJ1-5, with no clear D. This CDR3 region has 13 residues. Looked up from germline, CDR1 is SGHAT and CDR2 is FQNNGV. V lost 1 base and J 5 bases, leaving 6 bases between the germline ends. Here the CDR3 reads CASSLGFDQPQHF. The CDR3 DNA sequence: TGTGCCAGCAGCTTAGGGTTTGATCAGCCCCAGCATTTT.

The sample holds many counts of this clonotype. V and J are TRBV29-1 and TRBJ2-1; 9 bases are a match to TRBD1. With V trimmed by 3 bases and J by 8 bases, 8 bases remained unmatched. This CDR3 is 14 amino acids long. Germline-derived CDR1 and CDR2 are SQVTM and ANQGSEA. The CDR3 reads CSVERQGVVDEQFF. CDR3 nucleotides: TGCAGCGTTGAGAGACAGGGGGTCGTGGATGAGCAGTTCTTC.

The table lists this clonotype with a few counts. A clone one base away is much larger, so this may be a read error. V gene TRBV29-1 combines with J gene TRBJ2-4; no clear D gene. Germline CDR1 and CDR2: SQVTM and ANQGSEA. The V and J ends lost 8 bases and 13 bases respectively, with 18 bases between them. The CDR3 totals 11 residues. The DNA for the CDR3 is TGCAGCCTCTTTGATTACAATGAGCAGTACTTC. It codes for CSLFDYNEQYF.

Concerning this clonotype: A read error may account for a junction end that differs from germline. The CDR3 nucleotides read TGCAGCGTTGAACCTCCGGGACTCTATGGCTGCACCTTC. Translated, it gives CSVEPPGLYGCTF. This chain links TRBV29-1 with TRBJ1-2, with a tentative D call TRBD1 (5 bases). This CDR3 contains 13 residues. Germline loops: CDR1 SQVTM, CDR2 ANQGSEA.

This clonotype was seen a few times. V usage is TRBV5-6 and J usage is TRBJ2-7; D remains ambiguous. Germline CDR1 is SGHDT and CDR2 is YYEEEE. This CDR3 spans 14 amino acids. V was shortened by 4 bases and J by 4 bases, with 15 bases between the two germline ends. CDR3 nucleotide sequence: TGTGCCAGCAGCCCGCGGACGAGTCTGTACGAGCAGTACTTC. Its translation is CASSPRTSLYEQYF. Looking up the rest from reference TRBV5-6 and TRBJ2-7 gives the full variable domain: DAGVTQSPTHLIKTRGQQVTLRCSPKSGHDTVSWYQQALGQGPQFIFQYYEEEERQRGNFPDRFSGHQFPNYSSELNVNALLLGDSALYLCASSPRTSLYEQYFGPGTRLTVT.

The chain combines TRBV4-1 with TRBJ2-1; TRBD2 might be the D (6 bases). Between the trimmed V and J ends, which lost 1 base and 0 bases, there was a span of 10 bases. This CDR3 contains 16 residues. The germline CDR1 and CDR2 sequences are MGHRA and YSYEKL. The CDR3 DNA sequence: TGCGCCAGCAGCCAAGCGGGACTGAGCTCCTACAATGAGCAGTTCTTC. Protein sequence: CASSQAGLSSYNEQFF.

The gene calls are TRBV7-9 and TRBJ1-1, with D unclear. V was trimmed by 0 bases and J by 7 bases, leaving 12 bases between them. The CDR3 is 14 amino acids. CDR1 and CDR2 (germline): SEHNR, FQNEAQ (reference sequence). The CDR3 sequence is CASSLAGPSSEAFF. The CDR3 nucleotides read TGTGCCAGCAGCTTAGCGGGCCCGTCAAGTGAAGCTTTCTTT.

Many counts were recorded for this clonotype. The chain joins TRBV4-3 to TRBJ2-3, with 8 positions matching TRBD1. V was pared by 3 bases and J by 2 bases, with 7 bases of the junction left unmatched. Germline CDR1 is LGHNA and CDR2 is YSLEER. The length of the CDR3 is 16 residues. CDR3: CASSQDHRGFTDTQYF. For the CDR3, the DNA is TGCGCCAGCAGCCAGGATCACAGGGGGTTCACAGATACGCAGTATTTT.

This chain joins TRBV11-2 and TRBJ1-6, with D uncertain. Germline loops: CDR1 SGHAT, CDR2 FQNNGV. The ends were cut back, 5 bases at V and 7 bases at J, with 21 bases in the middle. This CDR3 region has 17 residues. The CDR3 DNA sequence: TGTGCCAGCAGCCCTAGGGTAGCCTGGGCAGGAAATTCACCCCTCCACTTT. This translates into CASSPRVAWAGNSPLHF.

This clonotype was seen more than once but under ten times. The chain recombines TRBV7-8 with TRBJ1-1, with 7 nucleotides matching TRBD1. V gave up 3 bases and J gave up 4 bases; unmatched junction bases: 5. Germline V lookup: CDR1 SGHVS, CDR2 FQNEAQ. This CDR3 has 14 residues. In nucleotides, the CDR3 is TGTGCCAGCAGCTTTAGCCAGGGGGGCACTGAAGCTTTCTTT. It encodes CASSFSQGGTEAFF. Full variable domain (outside the CDR3, taken from reference TRBV7-8 and TRBJ1-1): GAGVSQSPRYKVAKRGQDVALRCDPISGHVSLFWYQQALGQGPEFLTYFQNEAQLDKSGLPSDRFFAERPEGSVSTLKIQRTQQEDSAVYLCASSFSQGGTEAFFGQGTRLTVV.

In the case of this clonotype: Being one base from a much bigger clone, this may be a read error. The genes are TRBV7-2 and TRBJ2-1; D not certain. CDR1 is SGHTA and CDR2 is FQGNSA in the germline V gene. The CDR3 consists of 12 residues. The CDR3 loop is CANSLGRNEQFF. The CDR3 DNA sequence: TGTGCCAACAGCTTAGGGCGGAATGAGCAGTTCTTC.

V gene TRBV6-4 combines with J gene TRBJ2-2, with D uncertain. Deletions cut 5 bases from V and 6 bases from J, with 10 bases between. Germline V gene data show CDR1 as MRHNA and CDR2 as SNTAGT. CDR3 length: 13 residues. CDR3 region: CASSSSRAGELFF. The DNA of the CDR3 is TGTGCCAGCAGTAGCAGCCGCGCCGGGGAGCTGTTTTTT.

The chain carries TRBV2 and TRBJ2-3; no firm D call. The CDR3 runs 14 residues. Germline V CDR1 and CDR2: SNHLY, FYNNEI. V dropped 8 bases and J dropped 2 bases, with 14 bases sitting between them. For the CDR3, the DNA is TGTGCCAGCGAACCTGTTAGGACCACAGATACGCAGTATTTT. Residues: CASEPVRTTDTQYF.

The gene calls are TRBV7-2 and TRBJ2-1, with D perhaps TRBD1 or TRBD2 (6 bases each). The CDR3 runs 15 residues. Germline-derived CDR1 and CDR2 are SGHTA and FQGNSA. V lost 3 bases and J lost 9, with 18 bases in between. The CDR3 DNA is TGTGCCAGCAGCTTGGGGGGTCCTACCAGGGGTGAGCAGTTCTTC. Its translation: CASSLGGPTRGEQFF.

This clonotype was detected only a few times. This sequence joins TRBV28 and TRBJ1-1; D uncertain. From germline, CDR1 is MDHEN and CDR2 SYDVKM. This CDR3 region has 11 residues. V was trimmed by 2 bases and J by 7 bases, leaving 5 bases between them. CDR3 nucleotides: TGTGCCAGCAGTTTAGGATATGAAGCTTTCTTT. It codes for CASSLGYEAFF.

The chain is built from TRBV14 and TRBJ2-1; TRBD2 aligns across 10 bases. CDR3 size: 15 residues. Germline values: CDR1 SGHDN, CDR2 FVKESK. J lost 9 bases, V lost 4 bases, and 9 bases had no gene match. As DNA, the CDR3 is TGTGCCAGCAGCCTGGGACTAGCGACCCCAAGTGAGCAGTTCTTC. Translation: CASSLGLATPSEQFF.

This clonotype was observed a handful of times. The chain links TRBV7-2 to TRBJ2-1; 10 positions agree with TRBD2. Per germline, CDR1 SGHTA and CDR2 FQGNSA. This CDR3 region has 17 residues. J lost 0 bases, V lost 6 bases, and 8 bases had no gene match. The CDR3 sequence: CASSSRWTSGSYNEQFF. The CDR3 nucleotides read TGTGCCAGCAGTTCAAGATGGACTAGCGGCTCCTACAATGAGCAGTTCTTC.

The chain uses TRBV7-2 and TRBJ2-3, with D unclear. This CDR3 comprises 17 residues. In germline, CDR1 is SGHTA, CDR2 FQGNSA. Trimming removed 5 bases from V and 0 bases from J, with 18 bases in between. The CDR3 reads CASSPRASRRSTDTQYF. The CDR3 DNA reads as TGTGCCAGCAGCCCTCGGGCTTCGCGACGTAGCACAGATACGCAGTATTTT.

CDR3 protein: CASRDATTPNTEAFF. The DNA for the CDR3 is TGTGCCAGCAGAGACGCGACAACCCCGAACACTGAAGCTTTCTTT. This chain uses TRBV7-9 with TRBJ1-1; no clear D gene. Germline CDR1 SEHNR, CDR2 FQNEAQ (reference sequence). The CDR3 loop spans 15 amino acids. Trimming stripped 6 bases from V and 1 base from J, with 15 bases between. The variable domain in full, with the rest retrieved from reference TRBV7-9 and TRBJ1-1, is DTGVSQNPRHKITKRGQNVTFRCDPISEHNRLYWYRQTLGQGPEFLTYFQNEAQLEKSRLLSDRFSAERPKGSFSTLEIQRTEQGDSAMYLCASRDATTPNTEAFFGQGTRLTVV.

This clonotype has more than one count but fewer than ten. At one end the junction does not follow the germline gene, possibly because of a read error. The genes are TRBV29-1 and TRBJ2-3; tentatively, D is TRBD2 (5 bases). Germline V gene data show CDR1 as SQVTM and CDR2 as ANQGSEA. This CDR3 spans 12 amino acids. The CDR3 region is CGVAKEARTQYF. The CDR3, as DNA: TGCGGCGTTGCGAAGGAGGCTAGAACGCAGTATTTT.

This clonotype occurred a few times. V is TRBV2 and J is TRBJ2-1; 9 bases map to TRBD2. After removal of 7 bases from V and 7 bases from J, the junction contained 11 bases not matched to a gene. This CDR3 has 15 residues. Germline CDR1 is SNHLY and CDR2 is FYNNEI. The CDR3 region is CASKKTSGTGNEQFF. The CDR3 region has the DNA TGTGCCAGCAAAAAGACTAGCGGAACTGGAAATGAGCAGTTCTTC. The full variable domain, completed using reference TRBV2 and TRBJ2-1, is EPEVTQTPSHQVTQMGQEVILRCVPISNHLYFYWYRQILGQKVEFLVSFYNNEISEKSEIFDDQFSVERPDGSNFTLKIRSTKLEDSAMYFCASKKTSGTGNEQFFGPGTRLTVL.

The chain employs TRBV27 and TRBJ2-3; the match to TRBD2 covers 8 bases. Per germline, CDR1 MNHEY and CDR2 SMNVEV (reference sequence). J lost 3 bases, V lost 4 bases, and 9 bases had no gene match. This CDR3 contains 16 residues. The CDR3 DNA reads TGTGCCAGCAGTTCGCGGGGCGGGGGGATGACAGATACGCAGTATTTT. Its protein product is CASSSRGGGMTDTQYF.

The CDR3: CASSRSRGSSYEQYF. The CDR3 nucleotides are TGTGCCAGCAGCCGTAGCCGCGGGAGCTCCTACGAGCAGTACTTC. This chain links TRBV11-2 with TRBJ2-7, with 7 bases identical to TRBD2. The CDR3 spans 15 residues. The germline V gene encodes CDR1 SGHAT and CDR2 FQNNGV. Trimming took 5 bases from V and 0 from J; bases not matched to a gene: 7.

V usage is TRBV23-1 and J usage is TRBJ2-4; the match to TRBD2 covers 7 bases. TRBV23-1 is reported as an ORF; its role is uncertain. The ends lost 4 bases at V and 4 bases at J; junction bases unmatched: 13. The CDR3 has 17 amino acids. The CDR3 nucleotides are TGCGCCAGCAGTCCCCGAAAGGGAGGGCAATCAAAAAACATTCAGTACTTC. This codes for CASSPRKGGQSKNIQYF.

This clonotype was detected a few times. This rearrangement joins TRBV7-2 to TRBJ2-4; 8 nucleotides align to TRBD1. CDR3 length: 14 residues. Unmatched junction bases numbered 6, after V lost 4 bases and J lost 7 bases. In germline, CDR1 is SGHTA, CDR2 FQGNSA. In nucleotides, the CDR3 is TGTGCCAGCAGCTCAGGTTGGACAGGGAACATTCAGTACTTC. Translating it yields CASSSGWTGNIQYF. The variable domain in full, completed from reference TRBV7-2 and TRBJ2-4, reads GAGVSQSPSNKVTEKGKDVELRCDPISGHTALYWYRQSLGQGLEFLIYFQGNSAPDKSGLPSDRFSAERTGGSVSTLTIQRTQQEDSAVYLCASSSGWTGNIQYFGAGTRLSVL.

This clonotype was recorded a few times. The chain joins TRBV25-1 to TRBJ1-5; 7 bases are a match to TRBD1. J was trimmed by 7 bases and V by 3 bases; bases with no gene match: 6. Germline loops: CDR1 MGHDK, CDR2 SYGVNS. This CDR3 is built from 14 residues. CDR3: CASSDSRGQQPQHF. The CDR3, as DNA: TGTGCCAGCAGTGACTCGCGGGGACAGCAGCCCCAGCATTTT.

On this clonotype: A single base separates this from a much larger clone, so it may be a read error. V usage is TRBV11-2 and J usage is TRBJ2-5; 9 bases line up with TRBD1. This CDR3 has 15 amino acids. Unmatched junction bases numbered 15, after V lost 5 bases and J lost 11 bases. Germline V gives CDR1 SGHAT, CDR2 FQNNGV. CDR3 sequence: CASSTGQGTYNEQYF. In nucleotides, the CDR3 is TGTGCCAGCAGCACAGGACAGGGGACGTACAATGAGCAGTACTTC.

The rearrangement uses TRBV5-1 and TRBJ2-1, with D perhaps TRBD1 (6 bases). The CDR3 totals 15 residues. CDR1 is SGHRS, CDR2 YFSETQ, per germline. V dropped 4 bases and J dropped 1 base, with 12 bases sitting between them. The CDR3 nucleotides are TGCGCCAGCAGCGGATGGGACACTTCCTACAATGAGCAGTTCTTC. Translating it yields CASSGWDTSYNEQFF.

Many counts were recorded for this clonotype. The chain has TRBV20-1 and TRBJ2-7; D gene unclear. There are 13 residues in the CDR3. Germline V gene data show CDR1 as DFQATT and CDR2 as SNEGSKA (reference sequence). Trimming took 2 bases from V and 1 from J, leaving 9 bases between them. This CDR3 reads CSARFGASYEQYF. In DNA form, the CDR3 reads TGCAGTGCTAGATTCGGCGCATCCTACGAGCAGTACTTC.

This clonotype appeared a few times. CDR3 residues: CSASDRGVNSPLHF. The CDR3 DNA sequence: TGCAGTGCTAGTGATAGGGGAGTTAATTCACCCCTCCACTTT. V gene TRBV20-1 combines with J gene TRBJ1-6; tentative D call: TRBD1 (5 bases). The CDR3 covers 14 residues. Trimming took off 3 bases at V and 6 bases at J, with 12 bases between the two ends. CDR1 is DFQATT and CDR2 is SNEGSKA in the germline V gene (reference sequence).